This entry is about one T cell receptor (beta chain). The antigen is not known. This sample stems from a study of cytomegalovirus exposure and HLA in healthy donors. Findings and limits, study-wide: Later, an analysis found that common viral pathogens appeared to be linked with several of the most significant clusters.

Primers for the PCR totalled 60 Vbeta and 13 Jbeta. The method was immunoSEQ multiplex PCR; TCRdb's version includes in-frame clones alone and lacks a portion of them. The sample lists some 180,000 clones; roughly 82% were seen once. Trimming pared 0 bases from V and 4 bases from J, leaving 13 bases between. The CDR3 is 15 amino acids. Germline lookup yields CDR1 MNHEY and CDR2 SMNVEV (reference sequence). Sequencing used PBMCs. The V call is TRBV27, the J call TRBJ2-7; a weak D match, TRBD1 (6 bases). The receptor's source is a man aged 35-49 years in good health and CMV-seronegative. The CDR3 region has the DNA TGTGCCAGCAGTTTATCTTCCAGGGGTGGGTACGAGCAGTACTTC. It translates to CASSLSSRGGYEQYF.